This T cell receptor beta chain was obtained from a study of T cell clonality in common variable immunodeficiency. Profiled with immunoSEQ multiplex PCR; TCRdb holds only in-frame clones, not every one. Recorded here are about 25,000 clones, with no singletons, and the ten leading clones hold approximately 3.9%. The CDR3 consists of 14 residues. The junction had 7 bases not matched to a gene; V was cut back by 3 bases and J by 7 bases. Per the germline V gene, CDR1 is SEHNR and CDR2 is FQNEAQ (reference sequence). Study conclusions and caveats: Reportedly, TCR beta sequences from common variable immunodeficiency showed fewer deletions and N-nucleotide insertions. CVID subjects had higher TCRbeta clonality than healthy controls, most marked in about a third.

Diagnosis required reduced IgG, IgA and/or IgM with specific antibody deficiency. For at least one year, all CVID subjects received replacement immunoglobulin. Points on this clone: The antigen is unknown. The DNA ends 3 residues before the CDR3 does, and the rest of the CDR3 is filled in from the germline J gene.

Sequencing was done on a sample of peripheral blood mononuclear cells. V usage is TRBV7-9 and J usage is TRBJ2-3; 7 bases fit TRBD1. The source of this sequence is a human donor with common variable immunodeficiency. The CDR3 bases that were read are TGTGCCAGCAGCTTTACAGGGGCGGCGAATACG. It translates to CASSFTGAANT. The full CDR3 protein is CASSFTGAANTQYF.